The clone carrying this TCR beta chain was found many times. The target antigen is unknown. The time point denotes: longitudinal time-point 1 (baseline). MiXCR was run by TCRdb on the 5' RACE reads, yielding one entry per CDR3 protein. The sample consists of about 49,000 distinct CDR3 sequences, about a tenth of them appearing once. This specimen comes from a study of neurological immune-mediated disorders. Study-level results: The most TCR clonal expansion was seen in HTLV-1-associated myelopathy, whereas the least was seen in multiple sclerosis, below the level in healthy controls.

Germline values: CDR1 SGHTA, CDR2 FQGNSA. There are 14 residues in the CDR3. The germline V and J ends were trimmed by 6 bases and 4 bases, with 12 bases remaining between them. This chain connects TRBV7-2 to TRBJ2-2; D might be TRBD1 (7 bases). The clonotype was recovered from a woman between 40 and 55 years old in good health. The sequenced sample was PBMCs. CDR3: CASSAGQITGELFF. The CDR3 DNA sequence: TGTGCCAGCAGTGCGGGACAGATCACCGGGGAGCTGTTTTTT.